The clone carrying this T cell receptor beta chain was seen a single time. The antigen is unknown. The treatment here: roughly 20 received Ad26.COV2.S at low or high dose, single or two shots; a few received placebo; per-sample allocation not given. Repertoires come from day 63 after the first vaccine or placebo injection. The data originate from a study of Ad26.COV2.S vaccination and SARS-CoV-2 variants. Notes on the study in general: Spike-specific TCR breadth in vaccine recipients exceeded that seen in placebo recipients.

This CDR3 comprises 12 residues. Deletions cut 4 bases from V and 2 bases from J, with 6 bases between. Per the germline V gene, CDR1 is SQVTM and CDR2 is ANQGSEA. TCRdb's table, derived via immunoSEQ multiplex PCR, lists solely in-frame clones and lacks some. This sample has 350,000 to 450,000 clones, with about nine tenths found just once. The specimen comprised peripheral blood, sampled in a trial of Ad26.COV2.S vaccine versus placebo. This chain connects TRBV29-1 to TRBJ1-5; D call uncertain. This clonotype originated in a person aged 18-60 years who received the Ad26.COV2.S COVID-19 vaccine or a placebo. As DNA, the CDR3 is TGCAGCGTTGTGGCAGGCAATCAGCCCCAGCATTTT. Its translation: CSVVAGNQPQHF.